The clone carrying this TCR beta chain has only a few counts. Its specificity is not known. This sample was included in a study of T-cell memory formation after mild COVID-19. Across the whole study: TCR clusters were mostly donor specific. Study-wide results and caveats: Contracting CD4+ clones were located mainly in CM and EM, and CD8+ clones in EMRA. Whereas later expanders leaned CD4+, clones contracting day 15 to 85 showed a balanced CD4/CD8 makeup.

This CDR3 spans 14 amino acids. Trimming cost V 4 bases and J 10 bases, with 18 bases left between them. Germline-derived CDR1 and CDR2 are KGHDR and SFDVKD. MiXCR, run by TCRdb on the 5' RACE reads, gives a single entry per CDR3 protein. The table has 500,000 to 650,000 distinct CDR3 sequences, about a fifth seen once. Sequencing input: PBMCs or a T cell subset sorted from them (not recorded which). The source of this sequence is an adult woman who had mild COVID-19 (a few samples of this study predate the infection). Cell type and time point are not known. The chain combines TRBV24-1 with TRBJ1-2, with D unclear. For the CDR3, the DNA is TGTGCCACCAGTGAGGGCACGGCTTACCAGCACTACACCTTC. Protein sequence: CATSEGTAYQHYTF.